What follows is one TCR beta chain and its context. Its target is unknown. Data came from immunoSEQ multiplex PCR; TCRdb stores just in-frame clones and leaves some out. The table includes approximately 79,000 clones, approximately 90% detected once. This record belongs to a study of OX40 agonist ivuxolimab in advanced cancers. Study conclusions and caveats: Among T cells, CD8+ cells averaged more expanded clones than CD4+ cells. At doses 0.1 to 3.0 mg/kg, CD4+ and CD8+ clones expanded.

This material consisted of CD4+ or CD8+ T cells sorted from blood, taken in a trial of the OX40 agonist ivuxolimab. The TCR was taken from an adult with an advanced solid tumor such as melanoma, head and neck, liver or kidney cancer.

The CDR3 sequence is CASSLGRYTEAFF. The CDR3 nucleotides are TGTGCCAGCAGCTTGGGTAGATACACTGAAGCTTTCTTT. V is TRBV5-6 and J is TRBJ1-1; D remains unclear. CDR3 length: 13 residues. V was shortened by 0 bases and J by 3 bases, with 6 bases between the two germline ends. Germline lookup yields CDR1 SGHDT and CDR2 YYEEEE.